This T cell receptor (beta chain) was recorded in a study of blood T cell repertoires in COVID-19. Study overall: Acute and convalescent COVID-19 samples came from the United States, Italy and Spain.

Germline V CDR1 and CDR2: MNHEY, SVGAGI. V lost 2 bases, J lost 6 bases, and 7 bases stayed unmatched. CDR3 length: 15 amino acids. In the study's own analysis: For nucleated cells, counts were estimated from reference gene primer amplification. TCRdb keeps only in-frame clones here, not all; method: immunoSEQ multiplex PCR. V, J and clone size are those of that table, while D and trimming were read from the DNA. The table shows approximately 220,000 clones, with roughly 88% occurring only once. The TCR originated in a man aged 40-49 years with acute or convalescent COVID-19. The gene calls are TRBV6-5 and TRBJ1-1; TRBD1 agrees at 9 bases. The sample comprised peripheral blood. For the CDR3, the DNA is TGTGCCAGCAGTTACCTCGGGACAGGGAGCTCTGAAGCTTTCTTT. Encoded protein: CASSYLGTGSSEAFF.